The 23 T cell receptor beta chains given below trace back to one sample, sequenced in a study of blood T cell repertoires in COVID-19. Assay: immunoSEQ multiplex PCR; the TCRdb copy retains only in-frame clones and omits some. Here the sample spans 250,000 to 300,000 clones, 75% to 90% being singletons. The sequenced sample consisted of peripheral blood. The receptors derive from a man in his fifties with acute or convalescent COVID-19.

The rearrangement uses TRBV5-3 and TRBJ2-5; the match to TRBD2 covers 8 bases. TRBV5-3 is an ORF, and what it does is uncertain. The CDR3 runs to 15 residues. V was clipped by 2 bases and J by 4 bases; unmatched bases: 7. The CDR3: CARSLKHSGAETQYF. CDR3 DNA sequence: TGTGCCAGAAGCTTAAAACATAGCGGGGCAGAGACCCAGTACTTC.

The rearrangement uses TRBV2 and TRBJ2-1; D perhaps matches TRBD2 (7 bases). The germline V and J ends were trimmed by 6 bases and 0 bases, with 9 bases remaining between them. Germline-derived CDR1 and CDR2 are SNHLY and FYNNEI. The CDR3 consists of 14 residues. The CDR3 sequence: CASRGGGSYNEQFF. The CDR3 DNA sequence: TGTGCCAGCAGAGGGGGGGGCTCCTACAATGAGCAGTTCTTC.

The chain has TRBV15 and TRBJ2-3; 10 nucleotides match TRBD2. Germline CDR1 LNHNV, CDR2 YYDKDF (reference sequence). Trimming took 5 bases from V and 6 from J; bases not matched to a gene: 8. The CDR3 is 15 amino acids. Here the CDR3 DNA reads TGTGCCACCAGCCTAGCGGGGGTTTCACAGGATACGCAGTATTTT. Protein product: CATSLAGVSQDTQYF.

This clone occurred a few times. V usage is TRBV5-1 and J usage is TRBJ1-3, with D hard to call. With 3 bases removed from V and 5 bases from J, the gap between germline ends came to 21 bases. Germline CDR1 SGHRS, CDR2 YFSETQ. This CDR3 is 17 amino acids long. The CDR3 nucleotides read TGCGCCAGCAGCTCGAAATCAGGATTCCGGGATAGAAACACCATATATTTT. Its protein product is CASSSKSGFRDRNTIYF. Complete variable domain (other parts from reference TRBV5-1 and TRBJ1-3): KAGVTQTPRYLIKTRGQQVTLSCSPISGHRSVSWYQQTPGQGLQFLFEYFSETQRNKGNFPGRFSGRQFSNSRSEMNVSTLELGDSALYLCASSSKSGFRDRNTIYFGEGSWLTVV.

This clone has more than one count but fewer than ten. This chain joins TRBV5-1 and TRBJ2-5; 7 bases match TRBD2. This CDR3 has 14 amino acids. Unmatched junction bases numbered 6, after V lost 2 bases and J lost 5 bases. In germline, CDR1 is SGHRS, CDR2 YFSETQ. The CDR3 loop reads CASSFTGGEETQYF. CDR3 nucleotides: TGCGCCAGCAGCTTCACGGGGGGTGAGGAGACCCAGTACTTC.

The chain carries TRBV5-1 and TRBJ1-1; 8 bases align to TRBD1. Germline V gives CDR1 SGHRS, CDR2 YFSETQ. The junction had 6 bases not matched to a gene; V was cut back by 4 bases and J by 4 bases. This CDR3 has 14 amino acids. CDR3 region: CASSATGEGTEAFF. CDR3 DNA sequence: TGCGCCAGCAGCGCGACAGGGGAGGGCACTGAAGCTTTCTTT.

V usage is TRBV5-4 and J usage is TRBJ1-5; TRBD1 matches at 10 bases. V shed 5 bases and J 4 bases; nucleotides not matched to a gene: 9. Germline assignment: CDR1 SGHNT and CDR2 YYREEE (reference sequence). This CDR3 has 16 amino acids. CDR3 nucleotides: TGTGCCAGCAGTTTCTGGGACAGGGGAAGGAATCAGCCCCAGCATTTT. Translated, it gives CASSFWDRGRNQPQHF.

The V gene is TRBV19, the J gene TRBJ1-2, with a possible D match to TRBD1 (5 bases). CDR3 length equals 13 residues. V was shortened by 3 bases and J by 6 bases, with 11 bases between the two germline ends. Germline loops: CDR1 LNHDA, CDR2 SQIVND (reference sequence). The CDR3 reads CASSMAGRNGYTF. The DNA of the CDR3 is TGTGCCAGTAGTATGGCAGGGAGGAATGGCTACACCTTC.

The chain is built from TRBV21-1 and TRBJ2-7; whether TRBD1, the table's D call, matches the DNA was not checked. TRBV21-1 counts as a pseudogene. This CDR3 region has 14 residues. The CDR3 reads CASSKVVRSYEQYF. CDR3 nucleotides: TGTGCCAGCAGCAAAGTCGTCAGGTCCTACGAGCAGTACTTC.

The rearrangement uses TRBV5-4 and TRBJ1-2, with TRBD1 as a possible D gene (6 bases). Germline V lookup: CDR1 SGHNT, CDR2 YYREEE (reference sequence). The CDR3 length is 15 residues. Trimming took off 2 bases at V and 4 bases at J, with 15 bases between the two ends. The CDR3 sequence is CASSFGAGGLYGYTF. In DNA, the CDR3 is TGTGCCAGCAGCTTTGGAGCGGGGGGCCTCTATGGCTACACCTTC. The full variable domain, in which reference TRBV5-4 and TRBJ1-2 provide the parts outside the CDR3, is ETGVTQSPTHLIKTRGQQVTLRCSSQSGHNTVSWYQQALGQGPQFIFQYYREEENGRGNFPPRFSGLQFPNYSSELNVNALELDDSALYLCASSFGAGGLYGYTFGSGTRLTVV.

The chain joins TRBV2 to TRBJ2-5; the match to TRBD2 covers 11 bases. Germline V CDR1 and CDR2: SNHLY, FYNNEI. Losses at the gene ends were 5 bases for V and 5 bases for J; bases not matched to a gene: 4. This CDR3 has 14 amino acids. Written as DNA, the CDR3 is TGTGCCAGCAGTCCCTTAGCGGGGGGGGAGACCCAGTACTTC. This translates into CASSPLAGGETQYF.

The chain carries TRBV5-1 and TRBJ2-3, with a possible D match to TRBD1 (7 bases). The germline CDR1 and CDR2 sequences are SGHRS and YFSETQ. Trimming removed 2 bases at V and 6 bases at J, with 10 bases between. The CDR3 totals 13 residues. DNA of the CDR3: TGCGCCAGCAGCTTTTCAGGGGGGGATACGCAGTATTTT. Translated: CASSFSGGDTQYF. Full variable domain (missing parts from reference TRBV5-1 and TRBJ2-3): KAGVTQTPRYLIKTRGQQVTLSCSPISGHRSVSWYQQTPGQGLQFLFEYFSETQRNKGNFPGRFSGRQFSNSRSEMNVSTLELGDSALYLCASSFSGGDTQYFGPGTRLTVL.

J is TRBJ2-1 and V is TRBV5-4; a possible D gene is TRBD2 (6 bases). Trimming took 3 bases from V and 2 from J, leaving 12 bases between them. This CDR3 contains 15 residues. Germline V gene data show CDR1 as SGHNT and CDR2 as YYREEE (reference sequence). This CDR3 is CASSSRGAPYNEQFF. CDR3 nucleotide sequence: TGTGCCAGCAGCTCGCGGGGAGCACCCTACAATGAGCAGTTCTTC.

The genes are TRBV3-1 (or the pseudogene TRBV3-2) and TRBJ1-5; no reliable D call. Germline lookup yields CDR1 LGHDT and CDR2 YNNKEL (reference sequence). The CDR3 runs to 13 residues. Trimming left V 0 bases short and J 6 bases short, with 6 bases between. This CDR3 reads CASSQDTAQPQHF. CDR3 nucleotides: TGTGCCAGCAGCCAAGATACTGCTCAGCCCCAGCATTTT.

This clone appeared a single time. V usage is TRBV2 and J usage is TRBJ1-2, with D maybe TRBD1 (6 bases). The CDR3 totals 13 residues. V lost 2 bases to trimming and J lost 10 bases, with 14 bases between them. CDR1 is SNHLY, CDR2 FYNNEI, per germline. CDR3 residues: CASSELGATDYTF. For the CDR3, the DNA is TGTGCCAGCAGTGAACTGGGGGCAACTGACTACACCTTC.

The rearrangement links TRBV5-1 to TRBJ2-7; 9 bases are shared with TRBD2. The CDR3 contains 17 residues. CDR1 and CDR2 from the germline V gene are SGHRS and YFSETQ. The V gene end was trimmed by 0 bases and the J gene end by 3 bases; junction bases not matched to a gene: 10. The DNA of the CDR3 is TGCGCCAGCAGCTTGGGAATCTGGCGGGGGGGAGACTACGAGCAGTACTTC. Its translation: CASSLGIWRGGDYEQYF.

The chain employs TRBV5-1 and TRBJ2-1; TRBD2 matches 8 bases. Germline assignment: CDR1 SGHRS and CDR2 YFSETQ. The V segment lost 2 bases and the J segment 8 bases; nucleotides outside the gene matches: 12. CDR3 size: 16 residues. The CDR3 sequence is CASSLLAGGHGDEQFF. The CDR3 nucleotides read TGCGCCAGCAGCTTACTGGCGGGGGGCCATGGGGATGAGCAGTTCTTC.

The gene calls are TRBV10-2 and TRBJ1-5, with 8 bases that match TRBD1. The CDR3 covers 15 residues. V lost 2 bases to trimming and J lost 5 bases; unmatched junction nucleotides: 5. Germline CDR1 WSHSY, CDR2 SAAADI. The CDR3 DNA reads as TGCGCCAGCAGTGAGCCCGGGACAGGCGATCAGCCCCAGCATTTT. This translates into CASSEPGTGDQPQHF.

V gene TRBV9 combines with J gene TRBJ2-2, with D possibly TRBD2 on 7 matching bases. CDR1 is SGDLS, CDR2 YYNGEE, per germline. The germline V and J ends were trimmed by 4 bases and 4 bases, with 23 bases remaining between them. The CDR3 is 18 residues long. The CDR3 DNA sequence: TGTGCCAGCAGCCCCCGTCTGGGGGCGGGGGAGTCCACCGGGGAGCTGTTTTTT. Its translation is CASSPRLGAGESTGELFF.

This clone is a singleton in its sample. Other DNA sequences within the sample encode an identical CDR3. This chain joins TRBV30 and TRBJ1-5; TRBD1 is a possible D gene (5 bases). V lost 3 bases and J 6 bases, leaving 12 bases between the germline ends. The CDR3 is 13 amino acids. In germline, CDR1 is GTSNPN, CDR2 SVGIG (reference sequence). The CDR3 spells CAWSPGGGQPQHF. The CDR3 DNA sequence: TGTGCCTGGAGCCCCGGGGGGGGTCAGCCCCAGCATTTT.

This clone was observed a single time. V is TRBV10-3 and J is TRBJ1-2; D possibly corresponds to TRBD1 (6 bases). With 6 bases removed from V and 1 base from J, the gap between germline ends came to 9 bases. CDR3 size: 13 residues. Germline CDR1 is ENHRY and CDR2 is SYGVKD. This chain's CDR3 is CAISSGVNYGYTF. CDR3 sequence (DNA): TGTGCCATCAGCTCAGGGGTTAACTATGGCTACACCTTC.

V is TRBV9 and J is TRBJ2-3, with 7 bases fitting TRBD2. The CDR3 is 16 residues long. Trimming at V came to 0 bases and at J to 2 bases, leaving 6 bases not matched to a gene. Looked up from germline, CDR1 is SGDLS and CDR2 is YYNGEE. CDR3 bases: TGTGCCAGCAGCGTAGGGGCTAGCGGAATCACAGATACGCAGTATTTT. Protein sequence: CASSVGASGITDTQYF.

The CDR3 sequence: CASSLGQDNEKLFF. CDR3 nucleotides: TGCGCCAGCAGCTTGGGACAGGACAATGAAAAACTGTTTTTT. The chain links TRBV5-1 to TRBJ1-4; D is possibly TRBD1 (6 bases). CDR3 length equals 14 residues. In germline, CDR1 is SGHRS, CDR2 YFSETQ. V gave up 0 bases and J gave up 5 bases, with 8 bases separating them. The entire variable domain, with the rest obtained from reference TRBV5-1 and TRBJ1-4, is as follows: KAGVTQTPRYLIKTRGQQVTLSCSPISGHRSVSWYQQTPGQGLQFLFEYFSETQRNKGNFPGRFSGRQFSNSRSEMNVSTLELGDSALYLCASSLGQDNEKLFFGSGTQLSVL.